The rows below give T cell receptor beta chains drawn from one sample of a study of neurological immune-mediated disorders. TCRdb re-analysed the 5' RACE reads in MiXCR, keeping a single row per CDR3 protein. The table shows approximately 70,000 distinct CDR3 sequences, with more than 8.5% occurring only once. The sequenced sample was PBMCs. The receptors were sampled from a man aged 25-45 years in good health. Both conserved end residues are part of each CDR3. The D gene is left open where the match is weak. The size entry is marked missing in some rows and otherwise reads once, few, many or a size class.

TRBJ2-5,many,NA,TRBV20-1,11,TGCAGTGCTACGGGGATTGAGACCCAGTACTTC,CSATGIETQYF
TRBJ2-2,many,NA,TRBV28,13,TGTGCCAGCAGTTTAGGTCCGGGCCGGGAGCTGTTTTTT,CASSLGPGRELFF
TRBJ2-1,many,NA,TRBV3-1,14,TGTGCCAGCAGCCAAGTTAACAGGGACAATGAGCAGTTCTTC,CASSQVNRDNEQFF
TRBJ1-1,many,NA,TRBV11-2,14,TGTGCCAGCAGCTCCCAGATATGGGGAACTGAAGCTTTCTTT,CASSSQIWGTEAFF
TRBJ2-7,many,TRBD1,TRBV5-6,15,TGTGCCAGCAGCCGACAGGGCCCCTTCACCTACGAGCAGTACTTC,CASSRQGPFTYEQYF
TRBJ1-2,many,NA,TRBV28,10,TGTGCCAGCAGTGACGGTGGCTACACCTTC,CASSDGGYTF
TRBJ1-1,medium-sized,NA,TRBV11-2,14,TGTGCCAGCAGCTTAGACAGAGGGGTAACTGAAGCTTTCTTT,CASSLDRGVTEAFF
TRBJ2-1,many,NA,TRBV29-1,12,TGCAGCACTTCGGACGGTTACAATGAGCAGTTCTTC,CSTSDGYNEQFF
TRBJ1-1,many,TRBD1,TRBV12-3/TRBV12-4,16,TGTGCCAGCAGTTTAGCACCGGGACAGGGGGCTACCGAAGCTTTCTTT,CASSLAPGQGATEAFF
TRBJ1-1,many,NA,TRBV10-3,11,TGTGCCATCAGTGAAAAGACGGAAGCTTTCTTT,CAISEKTEAFF
TRBJ1-5,many,NA,TRBV20-1,13,TGCAGTGCCCCCCCAGGAACCAATCAGCCCCAGCATTTT,CSAPPGTNQPQHF
TRBJ2-7,many,NA,TRBV3-1,13,TGTGCCAGCAGCCAGGTTAGCTCCTACGAGCAGTACTTC,CASSQVSSYEQYF
TRBJ2-5,many,NA,TRBV7-3,13,TGTGCCAGCAGCGTAACCCTCCAAGAGACCCAGTACTTC,CASSVTLQETQYF
TRBJ1-1,many,NA,TRBV10-1,13,TGCGCCAGCAGTCAGGCAGGGGACACTGAAGCTTTCTTT,CASSQAGDTEAFF
TRBJ2-7,many,NA,TRBV29-1,12,TGCAGCGTGAATCCGGGGCCCTACGAGCAGTACTTC,CSVNPGPYEQYF
TRBJ2-5,many,TRBD1,TRBV7-3,13,TGTGCCAGCAGCGCGGACAGGGGGGAGACCCAGTACTTC,CASSADRGETQYF
TRBJ1-6,many,NA,TRBV5-1,12,TGCGCCAGCAGCTACGGAAATTCACCCCTCCACTTT,CASSYGNSPLHF
TRBJ2-5,many,TRBD1,TRBV7-2,14,TGTGCCAGCAGCATCGGACAGGGCCAAGAGACCCAGTACTTC,CASSIGQGQETQYF
TRBJ1-2,many,NA,TRBV12-3/TRBV12-4,15,TGTGCCAGCAGTTCTCCAGGGGTCGCTAACTATGGCTACACCTTC,CASSSPGVANYGYTF
TRBJ1-1,many,NA,TRBV28,12,TGTGCCAGCAGTTCCCAGGACACTGAAGCTTTCTTT,CASSSQDTEAFF
TRBJ2-5,many,NA,TRBV12-3/TRBV12-4,14,TGTGCCAGCAGCCTTAGTAAGGGGGGTGAGACCCAGTACTTC,CASSLSKGGETQYF
TRBJ2-2,NA,NA,TRBV7-6,16,TGTGCCAGCAGCAGGGGGGTAGCGGCGAACACCGGGGAGCTGTTTTTT,CASSRGVAANTGELFF
TRBJ2-1,many,TRBD2,TRBV5-1,13,TGCGCCAGCAGCTTATGGACTAGTGGTGAGCAGTTCTTC,CASSLWTSGEQFF
TRBJ2-1,many,NA,TRBV20-1,14,TGCAGTGCTAGAGAAGCGGGTCGGGACTATGAGCAGTTCTTC,CSAREAGRDYEQFF
TRBJ2-7,many,NA,TRBV6-1,15,TGTGCCAGCAAGTTGCGGGACGAGAGCTCCTACGAGCAGTACTTC,CASKLRDESSYEQYF
TRBJ1-5,many,NA,TRBV5-5,15,TGTGCCAGCAGACCACAGCTTTATAGCAATCAGCCCCAGCATTTT,CASRPQLYSNQPQHF
TRBJ2-4,many,TRBD2,TRBV28,20,TGTGCCAGCAGCCAAAGGTGGAGGCGGGAGGGCCGGTTGGCCAAAAACATTCAGTACTTC,CASSQRWRREGRLAKNIQYF
TRBJ2-7,many,TRBD1,TRBV5-1,14,TGCGCCAGCAGCTTGGCCGATTCAGGGGGCGAGCAGTACTTC,CASSLADSGGEQYF
TRBJ2-3,many,TRBD1,TRBV27,17,TGTGCCAGCAGTCCCCAGGGGGCGGGGATTAGCACAGATACGCAGTATTTT,CASSPQGAGISTDTQYF
TRBJ1-2,NA,NA,TRBV30,13,TGTGCCTGGAGTGTACAGAGGGTTTATGGCTACACCTTC,CAWSVQRVYGYTF
TRBJ2-1,many,TRBD2,TRBV20-1,16,TGCAGTGCCCCCCGGCCGAGCGGGAGGGCCGGGAATGAGCAGTTCTTC,CSAPRPSGRAGNEQFF
TRBJ1-2,many,TRBD1,TRBV20-1,12,TGCAGCGTAAACCAGGGGGGATATGGCTACACCTTC,CSVNQGGYGYTF
TRBJ2-7,many,NA,TRBV5-1,14,TGCGCCAGCAGCCGGACTGACAGCTCCTACGAGCAGTACTTC,CASSRTDSSYEQYF
TRBJ2-6,NA,NA,TRBV5-1,16,TGCGCCAGCAGCTTATCAGGGGCCACTGGGGCCAACGTCCTGACTTTC,CASSLSGATGANVLTF
TRBJ2-3,many,NA,TRBV6-1,15,TGTGCCAGCAGTGAAGGGGGGGCGTACACAGATACGCAGTATTTT,CASSEGGAYTDTQYF
TRBJ1-2,many,TRBD1,TRBV11-2,14,TGTGCCAGCAGCACCCCAGGGGGGTTTTGGGGCTACACCTTC,CASSTPGGFWGYTF
TRBJ2-7,many,NA,TRBV7-6,16,TGTGCCAGCAGCTTAGCTACGGCAGGGGCATCCTACGAGCAGTACTTC,CASSLATAGASYEQYF
TRBJ1-1,many,TRBD1,TRBV5-1,17,TGCGCCAGCAGCTTGCCCCCGGGACAGGGGATGAGCACTGAAGCTTTCTTT,CASSLPPGQGMSTEAFF
TRBJ2-1,NA,TRBD2,TRBV10-3,15,TGTGTCATCTGGACTAGCGGAGGAGGGGACAATGAGCAGTTCTTC,CVIWTSGGGDNEQFF
TRBJ2-7,many,NA,TRBV5-1,16,TGCGCCAGCAGCTCTAAAGGGGGTTTCCCCTCCTACGAGCAGTACTTC,CASSSKGGFPSYEQYF
TRBJ2-7,many,NA,TRBV6-5,12,TGTGCCAGCAGGACTACTTATGGCGAGCAGTACTTC,CASRTTYGEQYF
TRBJ2-3,many,TRBD2,TRBV7-9,15,TGTGCCAGCAGCCCAGGGAGGGCCGGGGGAGATACGCAGTATTTT,CASSPGRAGGDTQYF